The entry that follows covers one TCR beta chain sequence. This CDR3 has 15 amino acids. Germline V CDR1 and CDR2: WSHSY, SAAADI. V was clipped by 4 bases and J by 4 bases, with 14 bases between them. The sample originates from a study of relationships among human T cell subsets. TCR alpha and beta CDR3s were amplified from mRNA by semiquantitative ARM-PCR. Tagged nested gene-specific primers were used first, then communal superprimers amplified exponentially. Using its own MiXCR run on the multiplex PCR reads, TCRdb lists one record per CDR3 protein. The sample consists of approximately 15,000 distinct CDR3 sequences, around 62% of them appearing once.

The sequence derives from a man aged 35 to 55 in good health. The chain uses TRBV10-2 and TRBJ2-1; D possibly uses TRBD1 or TRBD2 (5 bases each). Sequences were obtained from total T cells sorted from blood. The CDR3 loop is CASSGRDPAYNEQFF. The CDR3 region has the DNA TGCGCCAGCAGTGGCCGGGACCCCGCTTACAATGAGCAGTTCTTC.